The T cell receptor (beta chain) described here comes from a study of OX40 agonist ivuxolimab in advanced cancers. CDR3 length equals 13 residues. The germline gives CDR1 MNHEY, CDR2 SVGAGI. Trimming pared 5 bases from V and 5 bases from J, leaving 9 bases between. The method was immunoSEQ multiplex PCR; TCRdb's version includes in-frame clones alone and lacks a portion of them. The sample contains tens of thousands of clones, about 89% of which appear only once. The sequenced sample was CD4+ or CD8+ T cells sorted from blood, obtained in a trial of the OX40 agonist ivuxolimab. The clonotype comes from an adult with an advanced solid tumor such as melanoma, head and neck, liver or kidney cancer. The J gene is TRBJ1-4, the V gene TRBV6-5; weak D call: TRBD1 (5 bases). CDR3 coding DNA: TGTGCCAGCAGTGAAGCAGGGAATGAAAAACTGTTTTTT. Residues: CASSEAGNEKLFF.